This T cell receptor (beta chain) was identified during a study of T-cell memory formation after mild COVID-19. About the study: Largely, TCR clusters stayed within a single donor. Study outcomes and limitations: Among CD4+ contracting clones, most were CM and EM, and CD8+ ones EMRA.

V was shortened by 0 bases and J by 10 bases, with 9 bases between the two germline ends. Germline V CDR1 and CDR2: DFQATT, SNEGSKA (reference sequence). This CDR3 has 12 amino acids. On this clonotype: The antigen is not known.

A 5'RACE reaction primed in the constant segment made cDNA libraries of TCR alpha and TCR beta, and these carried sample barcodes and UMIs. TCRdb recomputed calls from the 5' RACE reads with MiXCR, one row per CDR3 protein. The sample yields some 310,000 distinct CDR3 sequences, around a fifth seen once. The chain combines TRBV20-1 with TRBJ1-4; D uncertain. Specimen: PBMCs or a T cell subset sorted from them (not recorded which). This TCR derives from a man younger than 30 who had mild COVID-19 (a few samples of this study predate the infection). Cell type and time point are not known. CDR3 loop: CSARDQVGKLFF. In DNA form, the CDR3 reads TGCAGTGCTAGAGATCAGGTTGGAAAACTGTTTTTT.